This T cell receptor (beta chain) is drawn from a study of blood T cell repertoires in COVID-19. This clone was detected a few times. The method was immunoSEQ multiplex PCR; TCRdb's version includes in-frame clones alone and lacks a portion of them. The data show approximately 50,000 clones, approximately 83% seen once. Trimming removed 2 bases at V and 10 bases at J, with 8 bases between. Per germline, CDR1 WNHNN and CDR2 SYGVQD (reference sequence). The CDR3 totals 11 residues. The receptor's source is a human donor in a cohort sampled during active COVID-19. Sample: peripheral blood. V usage is TRBV10-1 and J usage is TRBJ1-1; possible D gene TRBD1, 6 bases. The CDR3 bases are TGCGCCAGCAGTGAGGCAGGGGTAGCTTTCTTT. Its protein product is CASSEAGVAFF.